Included here is one T cell receptor (beta chain) sequence, with context. Only a few counts were recorded for this clonotype. Its antigen remains unidentified. No base quality values were provided; no much bigger clone lies one nucleotide off. This sample was taken from a study of blood T cells in healthy people across ages (dated by TCRdb to about 2015). A note on the overall study: In model experiments, template switching captured about one uniquely barcoded TCR beta cDNA molecule for every two T cells. Two additional independent replicas of 1 million unique cDNA reads from the same blood draw were analyzed for two donors (one aged 18 to 30 and one aged 80 or older). To track age-related changes in TCR beta repertoire diversity, the study relied on deep sequencing normalized with unique cDNA molecular identifiers. The donors were divided into four age groups: young (average approximately 15 years), middle-aged (about 40), aged (about 62) and long-lived (about 80). To avoid experimental bias, donors of different ages were distributed randomly across sequencing lanes.

The library relied on 5' RACE. TCRdb shows the sequencer as Illumina HiSeq 2500. The second PCR ran for about 7 to 11 cycles and used a J-beta primer mix along with a sample-barcoded 5' primer. Each TCR beta cDNA molecule received a unique molecular identifier from a template-switch 5' adaptor carrying 12 random nucleotides. Each sample yielded at least 2.5 million CDR3-containing paired-end reads. First-strand cDNA was synthesized from all RNA with the Mint cDNA synthesis kit, primed by a TRBC-specific oligonucleotide. Following uracil-DNA glycosylase treatment, all cDNA underwent a first 18-cycle PCR with the universal primers M1SS and BC2_uni_R. Turning to the authors' computational methods: For normalization, 1 million high-quality reads were randomly selected from each sample, with every read carrying a distinct molecular identifier. Reads sharing molecular identifiers were discarded rather than binned into consensus sequences. CDR3 identification, clonotype clustering and error correction used MiTCR with a Q25 quality threshold and the strictest error-elimination algorithm. A nonparametric unseen species model with Euler transformation was used to estimate a lower bound on total TCR beta diversity. Using fastp at Q25 and MiXCR, TCRdb reprocessed the public reads and kept productive beta chains. CDR3 protein duplicates are merged, each entry listing the most common genes and DNA. These V and J calls originate from TCRdb's pipeline instead of the authors' own analysis. For this sample the table gives hundreds of thousands of distinct CDR3 sequences, of which around half were detected only once. The ten largest make up under 35% of the sample.

The roughly 39 donors, aged about 6 to 95 years, were systemically healthy Caucasian individuals from Russia. Each donor gave 8 to 10 milliliters of peripheral blood, collected into EDTA-treated Vacutainer tubes. Ficoll-Paque density-gradient centrifugation was used to isolate PBMCs, with at least 7 million obtained per sample. Trizol reagent was used to extract total RNA from PBMCs, with at least 5 micrograms per sample. The percentages of naive CD45RAhigh/CD27high T cells were determined by flow cytometry on a PBMC aliquot from every donor. What the authors observed across the whole study: There was a strong correlation between observed TCR beta diversity and the percentage of naive T cells measured by flow cytometry. As age increased, observed TCR beta diversity per million T cells dropped in a roughly linear way, and a significant reduction was already evident by age around 41. Estimates of total diversity based on one million sequenced T cells were considered lower bounds and underestimates. Bulk unsorted PBMC profiling prevented conclusive comparison of naive and antigen-experienced compartments. Compared with the aged group, more naive CD4+ T cells, fewer expanded clones and increased TCR diversity were shown by the long-lived group, suggesting age selection. Because the CMV infection status of the donors was unknown, age-related changes in expanded clonotypes may potentially have been confounded.

The sample consisted of blood. This TCR was recovered from a woman aged 60-75 years in good health.

The nucleotides read TGTGCCAGCAGTGGCGTCAGACAGACCAACACTGAAGCTTTCTTT. This encodes CASSGVRQTNTEAFF. The chain uses TRBV6-5 and TRBJ1-1, and TRBD1 may be the D gene, going by 5 matching bases. As encoded in the germline V gene, CDR1 is MNHEY while CDR2 is SVGAGI. The CDR3 covers 15 residues, taking in both the cysteine and the phenylalanine. Only the CDR3 part of the read is kept: 45 bases, read in frame from the first base. The trim is 5 bases for V and 2 bases for J, with a gap of 15 bases between the germline ends.